Listed here is a single T cell receptor beta chain. As yet, its antigen is unknown. This sample was included in a study of radiotherapy plus CTLA-4 blockade in lung cancer. Overall study findings and caveats: Blood TCR clones of tumor origin expanded after radiotherapy plus ipilimumab.

Trimming removed 2 bases from V and 0 bases from J; junction bases left unmatched: 6. The CDR3 runs 17 residues. Germline CDR1 reads MDHEN; CDR2 reads SYDVKM. Only in-frame clones appear in the TCRdb table, and some are missing; sequencing was by immunoSEQ multiplex PCR. The data hold about 85,000 clones, with about 90% observed a single time. The sequencing used peripheral blood, collected from a patient treated with radiotherapy plus ipilimumab. This TCR came from a human donor with non-small cell lung cancer who had a partial response to radiotherapy plus ipilimumab. The rearrangement links TRBV28 to TRBJ2-1; TRBD2 agrees at 8 bases. The CDR3 loop is CASSLRGSGISYNEQFF. The CDR3 nucleotides read TGTGCCAGCAGTTTACGCGGTAGCGGGATCTCCTACAATGAGCAGTTCTTC.